This TCR beta chain came from a study of T cells in localized non-small cell lung cancer. Repertoires were generated with immunoSEQ multiplex PCR, while TCRdb's copy carries only in-frame clones and drops some. The table lists under 25,000 clones, about nine tenths of them singletons. In germline, CDR1 is SGHRS, CDR2 YFSETQ. The V gene end was trimmed by 2 bases and the J gene end by 7 bases; junction bases not matched to a gene: 3. The CDR3 totals 13 residues. The source of this sequence is a man aged 40 to 75 with stage II squamous cell lung carcinoma. The source was PBMCs, collected before any cancer treatment. The chain recombines TRBV5-1 with TRBJ1-2; TRBD1 matches at 9 bases. CDR3 region: CASSFSDRGGYTF. The CDR3 DNA reads TGCGCCAGCAGCTTTTCGGACAGGGGTGGCTACACCTTC.